This T cell receptor beta chain was captured in a study of T cell repertoires in cytomegalovirus infection. Study findings and constraints: The study identified carriers of CMV plus the relevant HLA from cumulative public TCR beta family frequency. Ex vivo responses were dominated by HLA-C-restricted CMV-specific TCR beta clonotypes.

The CDR3 sequence is 16 residues long. Germline CDR1 reads SNHLY; CDR2 reads FYNNEI. V lost 6 bases and J 7 bases, leaving 19 bases between the germline ends. This clonotype was counted only a few times. Its specificity is unknown. TCRdb reanalysed the reads using MiXCR and keeps one entry per CDR3 protein. The sample records about 310,000 distinct CDR3 sequences, 8% to 10% being singletons. The sequence derives from a human donor in good health (CMV status not recorded). Some clones in this sample may be carry-over from other donors' samples. The V call is TRBV2, the J call TRBJ1-6; no firm D call. Material: PBMCs. The CDR3 nucleotides are TGTGCCAGCAGCCCCCCTGAGGGCGGGCGAAATTCACCCCTCCACTTT. It translates to CASSPPEGGRNSPLHF.